A selection of T cell receptor beta chains follows, all from one sample in a study of T-cell reconstitution after alpha-beta-depleted transplantation in children. TCRdb analysed the PCR reads with MiXCR anew, one entry per CDR3 protein. Of about 830,000 distinct CDR3 sequences in the sample, less than 20% were seen once. The specimen was PBMCs, mostly from graft donor cells, collected 360 days after TCRalphabeta/CD19-depleted stem cell transplant. The receptor set was obtained from a male patient younger than 18 who had a stem cell transplant for acute lymphoblastic leukemia, so the T cells may come from the graft donor. Each CDR3 is given with its conserved first and last residue. The order of the fields is V gene, J gene, CDR3 protein.

TRBV15	TRBJ2-3	CATSRSLGQGAPNTQYF
TRBV12-3/TRBV12-4	TRBJ2-7	CASSPDTAEQYF
TRBV2	TRBJ2-3	CASRAGVRGSDTQYF
TRBV3-1	TRBJ2-7	CASSHLDSPSSYEQYF
TRBV5-1	TRBJ2-3	CASSLAQAGGTDTQYF
TRBV7-3	TRBJ2-3	CASSIGDRGTDTQYF
TRBV21-1	TRBJ2-6	CASSIETGPCSGANVLTF
TRBV7-3	TRBJ2-2	CASSLSVPSGRAGTGELFF
TRBV29-1	TRBJ1-1	CSANGPEAFF
TRBV5-5	TRBJ2-3	CASSFVLAGGPDTQYF
TRBV12-3/TRBV12-4	TRBJ2-7	CASTPGGGSTYEQYF
TRBV7-2	TRBJ2-7	CASSLDSTRILGQYF
TRBV5-8	TRBJ1-1	CASSLRGAGTEAFF
TRBV4-1	TRBJ1-2	CASSQDRPTALTYGYTF
TRBV15	TRBJ2-1	CATSRGKYSGSGYNEQFF
TRBV5-1	TRBJ1-5	CASSSEGGLRPQHF
TRBV6-5	TRBJ2-7	CASSYDFSYEQYF
TRBV7-8	TRBJ2-3	CASSLAGSYTDTQYF
TRBV7-3	TRBJ2-1	CASSKLAGVTSYNEQFF
TRBV5-1	TRBJ2-6	CASRDRGVTGANVLTF
TRBV10-3	TRBJ1-2	CAIRRIYGYTF
TRBV19	TRBJ2-1	CASSIELAGGPGEFF
TRBV20-1	TRBJ2-7	CSAWLGPAGYEQYF
TRBV11-2	TRBJ1-1	CASSAWAGENTEAFF
TRBV5-1	TRBJ2-5	CASSPKTGTGLETQYF
TRBV30	TRBJ2-5	CAWSVLGFRETQYF
TRBV19	TRBJ2-5	CASRDSGTRKQETQYF
TRBV29-1	TRBJ2-7	CSVEWLARSYEQYF
TRBV10-3	TRBJ2-7	CAIRPSGFPYEQYF
TRBV21-1	TRBJ2-7	CASKSAGGPWEQYF
TRBV20-1	TRBJ2-7	CSATLREIYEQYF
TRBV9	TRBJ2-1	CASSVKRESDNEQFF